Listed below are T cell receptor beta chains from one sample, sequenced in a study of blood T cell repertoires in COVID-19. Sequenced by immunoSEQ multiplex PCR; TCRdb stores in-frame clones only, minus some. The table includes fewer than 150,000 clones, 84% detected once. Material: PBMCs or T cells enriched from blood (not recorded which). These receptors were obtained from a woman younger than 30 who had been exposed to COVID-19. Each CDR3 is given with its conserved first and last residue. A D gene is named only where the DNA matches it firmly. The size of a clone is reported for some rows only, either as once, few or many, or as a class for expanded clones.

j_gene	abundance	d_gene	v_gene	CDR3aa	CDR3nt
TRBJ2-1	few	NA	TRBV5-1	CASRSVNEQFF	TGCGCCAGCAGGTCCGTCAATGAGCAGTTCTTC
TRBJ1-1	NA	NA	TRBV15	CATSSATGLNTEAFF	TGTGCCACCAGCAGTGCAACAGGGCTTAACACTGAAGCTTTCTTT
TRBJ1-4	few	NA	TRBV10-2	CASCDAGGRNEKLFF	TGCGCCAGCTGCGATGCGGGGGGAAGGAATGAAAAACTGTTTTTT
TRBJ2-3	NA	NA	TRBV7-8	CASSLAGGTDTQYF	TGTGCCAGCAGCTTAGCGGGAGGCACAGATACGCAGTATTTT
TRBJ2-2	NA	TRBD1	TRBV11-2	CASSLDLGQGANTGELFF	TGTGCCAGCAGCTTAGATCTAGGACAGGGGGCGAACACCGGGGAGCTGTTTTTT
TRBJ2-1	NA	NA	TRBV13	CASSLGQGGSYNEQFF	TGTGCCAGCAGCTTAGGCCAGGGCGGCTCCTACAATGAGCAGTTCTTC
TRBJ2-7	NA	TRBD1	TRBV7-9	CASSSGQWGSEQYF	TGTGCCAGCAGCTCGGGACAGTGGGGTAGCGAGCAGTACTTC
TRBJ1-6	once	NA	TRBV5-5	CASSLVQGTYNSPLHF	TGTGCCAGCAGCTTGGTGCAGGGGACCTATAATTCACCCCTCCACTTT
TRBJ2-5	NA	NA	TRBV5-1	CASSPGSQETQYF	TGCGCCAGCAGCCCCGGTAGTCAAGAGACCCAGTACTTC
TRBJ2-1	NA	NA	TRBV7-2	CASSRLDLEQFF	TGTGCCAGCAGTCGACTAGATCTTGAGCAGTTCTTC
TRBJ1-5	once	NA	TRBV28	CASSFDRRSNQPQHF	TGTGCCAGCAGTTTTGACAGACGTAGCAATCAGCCCCAGCATTTT
TRBJ1-2	NA	NA	TRBV28	CASSLQGRANYGYTF	TGTGCCAGCAGTTTACAGGGGAGAGCTAACTATGGCTACACCTTC
TRBJ1-6	NA	TRBD1	TRBV2	CASTAGGNSPLHF	TGTGCCAGCACCGCAGGGGGGAATTCACCCCTCCACTTT
TRBJ1-1	NA	TRBD1	TRBV6-5	CASSYSGTGLNTEAFF	TGTGCCAGCAGTTACTCCGGGACAGGATTGAACACTGAAGCTTTCTTT
TRBJ2-5	NA	NA	TRBV5-1	CASSLAEETQYF	TGCGCCAGCAGCTTGGCGGAAGAGACCCAGTACTTC
TRBJ1-5	NA	NA	TRBV7-6	CASSPTGVGQPQHF	TGTGCCAGCAGCCCAACGGGGGTCGGTCAGCCCCAGCATTTT
TRBJ2-2	NA	NA	TRBV19	CASRNSGGGTGELFF	TGTGCCAGTAGGAATAGCGGAGGTGGCACCGGGGAGCTGTTTTTT
TRBJ2-5	NA	TRBD1	TRBV30	CAWTTGGETQYF	TGTGCCTGGACAACAGGGGGAGAGACCCAGTACTTC